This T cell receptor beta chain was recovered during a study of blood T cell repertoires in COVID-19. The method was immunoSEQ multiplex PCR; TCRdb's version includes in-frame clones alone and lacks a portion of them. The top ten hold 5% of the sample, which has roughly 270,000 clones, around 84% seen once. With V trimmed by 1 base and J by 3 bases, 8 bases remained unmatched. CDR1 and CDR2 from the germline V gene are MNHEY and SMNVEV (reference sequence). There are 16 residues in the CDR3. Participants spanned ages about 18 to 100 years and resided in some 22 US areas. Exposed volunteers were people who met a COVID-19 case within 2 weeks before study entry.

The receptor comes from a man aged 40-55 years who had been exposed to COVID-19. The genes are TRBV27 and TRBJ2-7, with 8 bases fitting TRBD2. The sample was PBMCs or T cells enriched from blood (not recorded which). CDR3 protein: CASSLFSTGTSYEQYF. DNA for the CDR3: TGTGCCAGCAGTTTATTTTCCACCGGGACTAGCTACGAGCAGTACTTC.